A selection of T cell receptor beta chains follows, all from one sample in a study of beta chain features in type 1 diabetes. Clones were sequenced by immunoSEQ multiplex PCR, and TCRdb holds only the in-frame ones, with some missing. Among about 360,000 clones listed, roughly 12% were seen once. The specimen was naive CD4+ T cells from blood. The receptors come from a man between 18 and 35 years old in good health. Each CDR3 is given with its conserved first and last residue. A D gene is named only where the DNA matches it firmly. The size field is filled for only some rows; it gives once, few, many or a size class.

TRBD2	TRBV25-1	TRBJ2-7	few	CASSPGLAAYEQYF	TGTGCCAGCAGTCCCGGACTAGCGGCTTACGAGCAGTACTTC
TRBD2	TRBV4-2	TRBJ2-3	.	CASSPLAGVTDTQYF	TGTGCCAGCAGCCCGCTAGCGGGAGTGACAGATACGCAGTATTTT
TRBD1	TRBV7-2	TRBJ2-5	.	CASSAGTGARETQYF	TGTGCCAGCAGCGCCGGGACAGGGGCCCGAGAGACCCAGTACTTC
.	TRBV6-1	TRBJ2-3	.	CASSSGQTDTQYF	TGTGCCAGCAGTTCCGGACAGACAGATACGCAGTATTTT
.	TRBV20-1	TRBJ2-1	few	CSARDLPEQFF	TGCAGTGCTAGAGATCTACCTGAGCAGTTCTTC
TRBD1	TRBV29-1	TRBJ2-7	.	CSVRPGTGLYEQYF	TGCAGCGTTCGACCCGGGACAGGGCTCTACGAGCAGTACTTC
TRBD2	TRBV18	TRBJ2-1	.	CASSPPAAGDYNEQFF	TGTGCCAGCTCACCTCCCGCGGCGGGGGATTACAATGAGCAGTTCTTC
TRBD2	TRBV19	TRBJ2-3	.	CARRTMGTSGSNTQYF	TGTGCCAGACGGACTATGGGGACTAGCGGGAGTAATACGCAGTATTTT
.	TRBV20-1	TRBJ2-7	.	CSARIAYEQYF	TGCAGTGCCAGAATCGCCTACGAGCAGTACTTC
.	TRBV7-2	TRBJ1-2	.	CASSLAGEDYGYTF	TGTGCCAGCAGCTTAGCCGGCGAGGACTATGGCTACACCTTC
TRBD1	TRBV19	TRBJ1-5	few	CASNTRDRANQPQHF	TGTGCCAGTAACACACGGGACAGAGCCAATCAGCCCCAGCATTTT
TRBD1	TRBV7-3	TRBJ2-5	few	CASSAGTVETQYF	TGTGCCAGCAGCGCCGGGACAGTAGAGACCCAGTACTTC
TRBD1	TRBV9	TRBJ1-5	.	CASSLGQASQPQHF	TGTGCCAGCAGTCTAGGACAGGCAAGTCAGCCCCAGCATTTT
TRBD2	TRBV28	TRBJ2-7	.	CASSLITSGRVAIGEQYF	TGTGCCAGCAGTTTAATAACTAGCGGGAGGGTAGCAATTGGCGAGCAGTACTTC
.	TRBV7-9	TRBJ2-2	few	CASSLQGIRTGELFF	TGTGCCAGCAGCCTCCAGGGGATCCGGACCGGGGAGCTGTTTTTT
.	TRBV15	TRBJ2-7	.	CATSGSAGAWYEQYF	TGTGCCACCAGCGGATCGGCGGGGGCTTGGTACGAGCAGTACTTC
.	TRBV7-2	TRBJ2-7	few	CASSFTGSSYEQYF	TGTGCCAGCAGCTTTACTGGGAGCTCCTACGAGCAGTACTTC
TRBD2	TRBV10-3	TRBJ2-3	.	CAITNTGGGHTDTQYF	TGTGCCATCACGAACACCGGCGGGGGGCACACAGATACGCAGTATTTT
TRBD2	TRBV4-3	TRBJ2-2	.	CASSITLSGSDTGELFF	TGCGCCAGCAGCATCACCCTTAGCGGGAGCGATACCGGGGAGCTGTTTTTT
.	TRBV7-2	TRBJ1-1	.	CASSSPQRQDTEAFF	TGTGCCAGCAGCTCCCCTCAGAGACAGGACACTGAAGCTTTCTTT
TRBD2	TRBV7-2	TRBJ2-5	few	CASSLAGTTQETQYF	TGTGCCAGCAGCTTAGCGGGGACTACCCAAGAGACCCAGTACTTC
.	TRBV28	TRBJ1-1	.	CASRLEYTEAFF	TGTGCCAGCAGGCTAGAGTACACTGAAGCTTTCTTT
.	TRBV30	TRBJ1-3	.	CAWNTGFGNTIYF	TGTGCCTGGAATACAGGGTTTGGAAACACCATATATTTT
.	TRBV18	TRBJ2-1	.	CASSPVLATYNEQFF	TGTGCCAGCTCACCGGTTCTAGCTACCTACAATGAGCAGTTCTTC
TRBD1	TRBV30	TRBJ1-1	.	CAWMRTGSSTEAFF	TGTGCCTGGATGAGGACAGGTTCGAGCACTGAAGCTTTCTTT
.	TRBV15	TRBJ2-7	.	CATSREKGTYEQYF	TGTGCCACCAGCAGAGAGAAGGGGACCTACGAGCAGTACTTC
TRBD2	TRBV4-2	TRBJ2-5	few	CASSQGLAGGPRETQYF	TGTGCCAGCAGCCAAGGACTAGCGGGGGGCCCCAGAGAGACCCAGTACTTC
.	TRBV29-1	TRBJ1-4	.	CSVDREGSEKLFF	TGCAGCGTTGACAGGGAAGGATCCGAAAAACTGTTTTTT
.	TRBV5-1	TRBJ2-3	.	CASSLAGDSTDTQYF	TGCGCCAGCAGCTTGGCTGGAGATAGCACAGATACGCAGTATTTT
TRBD2	TRBV18	TRBJ2-1	few	CASSLKVGSGGSDNEQFF	TGTGCCAGCTCACTCAAAGTTGGGAGCGGGGGGAGCGACAATGAGCAGTTCTTC
.	TRBV28	TRBJ2-7	few	CASSSGGSSYEQYF	TGTGCCAGCAGTTCGGGGGGCAGCTCCTACGAGCAGTACTTC
.	TRBV5-1	TRBJ2-3	few	CASSLQSGSTDTQYF	TGCGCCAGCAGCTTGCAGAGCGGTAGCACAGATACGCAGTATTTT
.	TRBV30	TRBJ2-1	.	CAWRQGTEQFF	TGTGCCTGGAGGCAGGGCACTGAGCAGTTCTTC
.	TRBV13	TRBJ2-7	.	CASSYRDGSSYEQYF	TGTGCCAGCAGCTACCGGGACGGGAGCTCCTACGAGCAGTACTTC
.	TRBV25-1	TRBJ2-1	few	CASSDLGESLNEQFF	TGTGCCAGCAGTGACCTGGGAGAAAGTCTTAATGAGCAGTTCTTC
.	TRBV9	TRBJ1-1	.	CASSVRPTGNTEAFF	TGTGCCAGCAGCGTCCGCCCGACAGGGAACACTGAAGCTTTCTTT
.	TRBV11-2	TRBJ2-5	.	CASSTTPRVPQYF	TGTGCCAGCAGCACAACCCCCAGGGTCCCCCAGTACTTC
TRBD1	TRBV18	TRBJ1-1	.	CASSRQGENTEAFF	TGTGCCAGCTCAAGACAGGGCGAGAACACTGAAGCTTTCTTT
.	TRBV6-5	TRBJ2-6	few	CAISSGANVLTF	TGTGCCATCTCCTCTGGGGCCAACGTCCTGACTTTC
.	TRBV30	TRBJ1-5	.	CAWSQTDGNQPQHF	TGTGCCTGGAGCCAGACAGATGGCAATCAGCCCCAGCATTTT
TRBD2	TRBV19	TRBJ2-7	.	CASSPGLAGTYEQYF	TGTGCCAGTAGTCCCGGGCTAGCGGGGACCTACGAGCAGTACTTC
TRBD2	TRBV13	TRBJ2-7	few	CASSPLAAGEQYF	TGTGCCAGCAGCCCACTAGCGGCGGGTGAGCAGTACTTC
TRBD1	TRBV7-6	TRBJ2-5	.	CASRDPLKDRGNQETQYF	TGTGCCAGCAGAGACCCTCTAAAGGACAGGGGGAACCAAGAGACCCAGTACTTC
TRBD2	TRBV15	TRBJ2-2	few	CATSRELAGVGTGELFF	TGTGCCACCAGCAGAGAATTAGCGGGAGTCGGCACCGGGGAGCTGTTTTTT
.	TRBV30	TRBJ2-7	few	CAWRGVLEQYF	TGTGCCTGGAGAGGAGTTCTCGAGCAGTACTTC